This entry describes one T cell receptor (beta chain). Antigen: not known. This record belongs to a study of identical twins. Study-wide results and caveats: In drawing conclusions, the study used cross-sectional statistical analysis and did not follow the same donors. Low generation probability was overrepresented in out-of-frame alpha sequences shared by twins.

A template switching step contributed a universal primer site, while unique molecular identifiers were present in the cDNA. TCRdb re-analysed the 5' RACE reads in MiXCR, keeping a single row per CDR3 protein. The sample consists of a few hundred thousand distinct CDR3 sequences, around 9.7% of them appearing once. V was trimmed by 7 bases and J by 5 bases, leaving 8 bases between them. Per the germline V gene, CDR1 is MNHNS and CDR2 is SASEGT. This CDR3 region has 12 residues. All of the donors were Caucasians in good health. The chain joins TRBV6-1 to TRBJ2-2; D is unresolved. The sequence was collected from a woman between 45 and 60 years old in good health. The sequenced sample consisted of naive T cells sorted from blood. CDR3 amino acids: CASISRTGELFF. The CDR3 DNA reads as TGTGCCAGCATTTCGCGGACCGGGGAGCTGTTTTTT.